The T cell receptor (beta chain) described here comes from a study of early T cells in non-severe SARS-CoV-2 infection. Looking at the study overall: Bulk RNA from unsorted whole blood was sequenced; chains were unpaired.

This clonotype was counted ten times or more. Antigen specificity is unknown. The study, taken as a whole, reports: Anti-spike CD8 specificities were favored by VDJdb matching, whose results missed private and CD4 specificities.

Individual cDNA molecules each received unique molecular identifiers attached to them. MiXCR, applied by TCRdb to the 5' RACE reads, yields one record per CDR3 protein. Found here are approximately 69,000 distinct CDR3 sequences, approximately 10% of them singletons; the top ten hold under 7%. This specimen consisted of whole blood, obtained at baseline. This receptor was taken from an adult who was a healthcare worker with PCR-confirmed SARS-CoV-2 infection or an uninfected control (not recorded which).

CDR3 protein: CASSQAKGLGQPQHF. The CDR3 DNA reads TGTGCCAGCAGCCAAGCGAAAGGTCTGGGGCAGCCCCAGCATTTT. The chain has TRBV3-1 and TRBJ1-5; D is unresolved. Trimming stripped 1 base from V and 7 bases from J, with 14 bases between. Looked up from germline, CDR1 is LGHDT and CDR2 is YNNKEL (reference sequence). This CDR3 comprises 15 residues. Looking up the rest from reference TRBV3-1 and TRBJ1-5 gives the full variable domain: DTAVSQTPKYLVTQMGNDKSIKCEQNLGHDTMYWYKQDSKKFLKIMFSYNNKELIINETVPNRFSPKSPDKAHLNLHINSLELGDSAVYFCASSQAKGLGQPQHFGDGTRLSIL.